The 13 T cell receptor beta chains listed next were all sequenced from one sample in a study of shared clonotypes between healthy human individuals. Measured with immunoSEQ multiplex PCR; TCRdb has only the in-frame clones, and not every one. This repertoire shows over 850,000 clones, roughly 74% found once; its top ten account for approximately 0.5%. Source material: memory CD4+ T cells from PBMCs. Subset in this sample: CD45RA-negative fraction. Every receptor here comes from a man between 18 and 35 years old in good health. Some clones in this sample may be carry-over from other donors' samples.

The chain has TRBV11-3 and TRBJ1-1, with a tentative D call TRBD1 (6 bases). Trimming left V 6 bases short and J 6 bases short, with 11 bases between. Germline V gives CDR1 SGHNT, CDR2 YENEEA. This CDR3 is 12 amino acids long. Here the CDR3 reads CASSLDSSEAFF. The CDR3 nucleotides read TGTGCCAGCAGTTTGGACAGCTCTGAAGCTTTCTTT. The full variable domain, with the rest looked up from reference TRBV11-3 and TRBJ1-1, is EAGVVQSPRYKIIEKKQPVAFWCNPISGHNTLYWYLQNLGQGPELLIRYENEEAVDDSQLPKDRFSAERLKGVDSTLKIQPAELGDSAVYLCASSLDSSEAFFGQGTRLTVV.

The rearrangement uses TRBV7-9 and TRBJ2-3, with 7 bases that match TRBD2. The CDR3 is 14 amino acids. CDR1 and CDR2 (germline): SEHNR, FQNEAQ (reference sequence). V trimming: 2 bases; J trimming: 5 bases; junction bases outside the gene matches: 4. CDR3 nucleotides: TGTGCCAGCAGCTTAACGGGAGGCGGAGATACGCAGTATTTT. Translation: CASSLTGGGDTQYF.

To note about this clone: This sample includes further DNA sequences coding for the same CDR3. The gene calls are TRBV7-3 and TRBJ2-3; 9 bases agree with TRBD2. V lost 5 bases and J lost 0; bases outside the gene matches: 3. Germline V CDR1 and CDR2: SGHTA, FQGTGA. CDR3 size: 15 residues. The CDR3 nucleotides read TGTGCCAGCAGCCGTACTAGCGGGAGCACAGATACGCAGTATTTT. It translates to CASSRTSGSTDTQYF. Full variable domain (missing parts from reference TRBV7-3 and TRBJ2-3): GAGVSQTPSNKVTEKGKYVELRCDPISGHTALYWYRQSLGQGPEFLIYFQGTGAADDSGLPNDRFFAVRPEGSVSTLKIQRTERGDSAVYLCASSRTSGSTDTQYFGPGTRLTVL.

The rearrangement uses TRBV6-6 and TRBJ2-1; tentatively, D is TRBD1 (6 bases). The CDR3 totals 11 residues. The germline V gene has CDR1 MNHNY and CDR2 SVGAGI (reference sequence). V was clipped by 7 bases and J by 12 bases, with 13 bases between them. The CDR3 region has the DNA TGTGCCAGCACCAGGGGCTGGGGGCAGTTCTTC. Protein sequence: CASTRGWGQFF.

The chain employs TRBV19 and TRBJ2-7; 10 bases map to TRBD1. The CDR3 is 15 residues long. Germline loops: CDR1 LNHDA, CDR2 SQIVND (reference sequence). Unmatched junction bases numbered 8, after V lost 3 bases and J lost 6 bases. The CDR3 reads CASSILTTGGGEQYF. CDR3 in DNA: TGTGCCAGTAGTATTTTGACGACAGGGGGCGGCGAGCAGTACTTC.

CDR3 nucleotides: TGTGCCAGTAGTATTGCGGGGACAGGGAACTATGGCTACACCTTC. Amino acids: CASSIAGTGNYGYTF. The chain links TRBV19 to TRBJ1-2, with TRBD1 matching 9 bases. With 3 bases clipped from V and 2 bases from J, the junction kept 4 bases outside the gene matches. This CDR3 contains 15 residues. Germline CDR1 LNHDA, CDR2 SQIVND (reference sequence).

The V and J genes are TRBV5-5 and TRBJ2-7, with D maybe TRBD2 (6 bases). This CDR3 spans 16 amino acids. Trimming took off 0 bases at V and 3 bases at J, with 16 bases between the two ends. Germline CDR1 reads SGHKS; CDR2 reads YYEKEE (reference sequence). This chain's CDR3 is CASSLATGEWGYEQYF. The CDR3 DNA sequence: TGTGCCAGCAGCTTGGCCACGGGGGAGTGGGGCTACGAGCAGTACTTC.

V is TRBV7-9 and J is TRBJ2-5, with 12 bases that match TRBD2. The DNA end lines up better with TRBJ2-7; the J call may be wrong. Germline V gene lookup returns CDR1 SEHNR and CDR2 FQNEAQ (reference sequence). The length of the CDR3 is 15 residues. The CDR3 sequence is CASSLGLAGVYEQYF. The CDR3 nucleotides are TGTGCCAGCAGCTTAGGACTAGCGGGAGTGTACGAGCAGTACTTC.

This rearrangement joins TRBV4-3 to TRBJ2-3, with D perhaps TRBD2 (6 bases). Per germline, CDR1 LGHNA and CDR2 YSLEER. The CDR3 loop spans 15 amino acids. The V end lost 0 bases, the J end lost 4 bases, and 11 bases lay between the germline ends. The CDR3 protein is CASSQDSASADTQYF. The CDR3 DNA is TGCGCCAGCAGCCAAGATTCGGCTAGCGCAGATACGCAGTATTTT.

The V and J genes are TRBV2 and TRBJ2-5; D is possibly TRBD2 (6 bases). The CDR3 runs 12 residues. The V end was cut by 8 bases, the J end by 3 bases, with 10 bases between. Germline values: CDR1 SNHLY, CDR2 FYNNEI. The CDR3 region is CASETGEETQYF. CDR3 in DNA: TGTGCCAGCGAAACGGGGGAAGAGACCCAGTACTTC. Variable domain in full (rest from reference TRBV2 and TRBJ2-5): EPEVTQTPSHQVTQMGQEVILRCVPISNHLYFYWYRQILGQKVEFLVSFYNNEISEKSEIFDDQFSVERPDGSNFTLKIRSTKLEDSAMYFCASETGEETQYFGPGTRLLVL.

CDR3 nucleotide sequence: TGTGCCAGCAGCTCTGTGGACAACACTGAAGCTTTCTTT. Encoded protein: CASSSVDNTEAFF. The chain links TRBV11-3 to TRBJ1-1; D is unresolved. The CDR3 runs 13 residues. Germline V lookup: CDR1 SGHNT, CDR2 YENEEA. V was cut by 4 bases and J by 2 bases, with 8 bases left in between.

The CDR3: CASSQSGTQRSGNTIYF. CDR3 nucleotides: TGCGCCAGCAGCCAATCCGGGACACAACGCTCTGGAAACACCATATATTTT. The J gene is TRBJ1-3, the V gene TRBV4-1, with D perhaps TRBD1 (6 bases). Germline V gives CDR1 MGHRA, CDR2 YSYEKL. The length of the CDR3 is 17 residues. The V gene lost 2 bases and the J gene lost 0 bases, with 14 bases spanning the gap.

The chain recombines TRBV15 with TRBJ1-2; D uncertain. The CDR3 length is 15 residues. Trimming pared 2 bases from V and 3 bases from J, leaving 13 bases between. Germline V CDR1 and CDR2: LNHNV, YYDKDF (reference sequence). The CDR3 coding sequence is TGTGCCACCAGCAGACCTAACAGTATTTACTATGGCTACACCTTC. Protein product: CATSRPNSIYYGYTF.